The 7 T cell receptor beta chains reported below all come from one sample, sequenced in a study of shared clonotypes between healthy human individuals. Sequencing was performed with immunoSEQ multiplex PCR; in TCRdb, only in-frame clones are kept and a portion is missing. This sample has 650,000 to 750,000 clones; less than 80% occur once, and the top ten carry 1.8%. Sequencing was carried out using memory CD4+ T cells sorted from blood. Described subset: CD45RA-negative fraction. These receptors were collected from a woman younger than 45 in good health.

The V gene is TRBV6-1, the J gene TRBJ2-1; D gene uncertain. This CDR3 is 13 amino acids long. V shed 3 bases and J shed 3 bases, with 6 bases lying between them. The germline CDR1 and CDR2 sequences are MNHNS and SASEGT. CDR3 region: CASSDKDYNEQFF. CDR3 bases: TGTGCCAGCAGTGATAAGGACTACAATGAGCAGTTCTTC.

The rearrangement uses TRBV5-1 and TRBJ2-3, with 8 bases matching TRBD2. CDR3 size: 16 residues. J gave up 2 bases and V 3 bases, and 8 bases lay outside the gene matches. The V gene's germline CDR1 is SGHRS and CDR2 YFSETQ. The CDR3 DNA sequence: TGCGCCAGCAGCTGGGGGAATAGCGGGGCCACAGATACGCAGTATTTT. It encodes CASSWGNSGATDTQYF.

This sequence joins TRBV28 and TRBJ1-3; D is undetermined. The germline V gene has CDR1 MDHEN and CDR2 SYDVKM. V was clipped by 5 bases and J by 2 bases, with 13 bases between them. CDR3 length equals 15 residues. CDR3 in amino acids: CASSPPGMPGNTIYF. The CDR3 DNA is TGTGCCAGCAGTCCACCGGGTATGCCTGGAAACACCATATATTTT.

The chain links TRBV6-6 to TRBJ2-2; D is possibly TRBD1 or TRBD2 (5 bases each). Germline values: CDR1 MNHNY, CDR2 SVGAGI (reference sequence). The CDR3 spans 15 residues. Trimming pared 6 bases from V and 1 base from J, leaving 12 bases between. CDR3 residues: CASSLGRLNTGELFF. CDR3 nucleotides: TGTGCCAGCAGCCTGGGACGGTTGAACACCGGGGAGCTGTTTTTT.

The gene calls are TRBV21-1 and TRBJ2-5; the D call of TRBD2 is as the table states it, not checked on the DNA. TRBV21-1 is tagged as a pseudogene. The CDR3 is 16 residues long. The CDR3 nucleotides are TGTGCCAGCAGCGGACGACTAGCGGGAGATTCGGAGACCCAGTACTTC. Protein sequence: CASSGRLAGDSETQYF.

V and J are TRBV5-6 and TRBJ1-3; D unresolved. The V gene lost 4 bases and the J gene lost 4 bases, with 6 bases spanning the gap. From germline, CDR1 is SGHDT and CDR2 YYEEEE. The CDR3 loop spans 12 amino acids. The CDR3 DNA sequence: TGTGCCAGCAGCCTTCAAGGAAACACCATATATTTT. Protein product: CASSLQGNTIYF.

The rearrangement uses TRBV9 and TRBJ2-2, with TRBD2 identical over 10 bases. The length of the CDR3 is 18 residues. J gave up 0 bases and V 0 bases, and 5 bases lay outside the gene matches. The V gene's germline CDR1 is SGDLS and CDR2 YYNGEE. The chain's CDR3 is CASSVELAGLSNTGELFF. In nucleotides, the CDR3 is TGTGCCAGCAGCGTAGAACTAGCGGGACTCTCGAACACCGGGGAGCTGTTTTTT.